These 11 T cell receptor beta chains were all obtained from the same sample, sequenced in a study of blood T cell repertoires in COVID-19. The protocol was immunoSEQ multiplex PCR, while the TCRdb copy is restricted to in-frame clones and leaves out a portion. Among about 240,000 clones, roughly 85% were seen once, and the ten largest hold 3% to 4%. Sequenced sample: PBMCs or T cells enriched from blood (not recorded which). The receptor set was obtained from a woman aged 40 to 50 who had been exposed to COVID-19.

The chain uses TRBV11-2 and TRBJ1-1; 7 bases agree with TRBD1. The V gene's germline CDR1 is SGHAT and CDR2 FQNNGV. Losses at the gene ends were 6 bases for V and 0 bases for J; bases not matched to a gene: 7. The CDR3 totals 15 residues. The CDR3 here is CASRVAGGVNTEAFF. CDR3 DNA: TGTGCCAGCAGAGTAGCAGGGGGAGTGAACACTGAAGCTTTCTTT.

The genes are TRBV5-1 and TRBJ1-6; 7 bases are a match to TRBD1. The V gene end was trimmed by 2 bases and the J gene end by 11 bases; junction bases not matched to a gene: 10. The CDR3 length is 15 residues. Germline-derived CDR1 and CDR2 are SGHRS and YFSETQ. CDR3 sequence reads: CASSFSRDSGTPLHF. CDR3 sequence (DNA): TGCGCCAGCAGCTTCTCCCGGGACAGTGGGACACCCCTCCACTTT.

The rearrangement uses TRBV19 and TRBJ1-5; D might be TRBD1 (6 bases). The CDR3 totals 15 residues. Per germline, CDR1 LNHDA and CDR2 SQIVND (reference sequence). The germline V and J ends were trimmed by 4 bases and 1 base, with 11 bases remaining between them. Here the CDR3 DNA reads TGTGCCAGTAGTAAAAGGGGGAACAGCAATCAGCCCCAGCATTTT. It is translated as CASSKRGNSNQPQHF.

This rearrangement joins TRBV28 to TRBJ2-3; D perhaps matches TRBD1 (6 bases). There are 12 residues in the CDR3. V gave up 6 bases and J gave up 3 bases, with 7 bases separating them. Germline V gene data show CDR1 as MDHEN and CDR2 as SYDVKM. DNA for the CDR3: TGTGCCAGCAGAGGACAGACAGATACGCAGTATTTT. Its translation is CASRGQTDTQYF. Variable domain in full (rest from reference TRBV28 and TRBJ2-3): DVKVTQSSRYLVKRTGEKVFLECVQDMDHENMFWYRQDPGLGLRLIYFSYDVKMKEKGDIPEGYSVSREKKERFSLILESASTNQTSMYLCASRGQTDTQYFGPGTRLTVL.

V is TRBV4-1 and J is TRBJ1-5; no clear D. The V end lost 0 bases, the J end lost 0 bases, and 12 bases lay between the germline ends. From germline, CDR1 is MGHRA and CDR2 YSYEKL. There are 17 residues in the CDR3. The CDR3 sequence is CASSQEEIPNSNQPQHF. The CDR3 DNA sequence: TGCGCCAGCAGCCAAGAGGAGATACCTAATAGCAATCAGCCCCAGCATTTT.

This chain uses TRBV20-1 with TRBJ1-5; D not certain. Looked up from germline, CDR1 is DFQATT and CDR2 is SNEGSKA (reference sequence). Trimming cost V 3 bases and J 4 bases, with 16 bases left between them. This CDR3 has 15 residues. The CDR3 bases are TGCAGTGCTAGTTCCCAATCCGGGGTTAATCAGCCCCAGCATTTT. Translation gives CSASSQSGVNQPQHF.

This sequence joins TRBV3-1 (or the pseudogene TRBV3-2) and TRBJ1-2; 11 bases line up with TRBD1. Germline loops: CDR1 LGHDT, CDR2 YNNKEL (reference sequence). With V trimmed by 2 bases and J by 8 bases, 7 bases remained unmatched. There are 15 residues in the CDR3. This CDR3 is CASSQPGTGGSGYTF. The CDR3 DNA follows: TGTGCCAGCAGCCAACCCGGGACAGGGGGGAGCGGCTACACCTTC.

This clone was counted once. The chain employs TRBV9 and TRBJ2-5, with D perhaps TRBD2 (7 bases). The V and J ends lost 4 bases and 0 bases respectively, with 16 bases between them. Germline-derived CDR1 and CDR2 are SGDLS and YYNGEE. The CDR3 totals 16 residues. This chain's CDR3 is CASSPRGAGYQETQYF. In DNA, the CDR3 is TGTGCCAGCAGCCCCCGGGGGGCGGGGTACCAAGAGACCCAGTACTTC.

This sequence joins TRBV7-2 and TRBJ1-5, with 8 nucleotides matching TRBD1. The CDR3 sequence is 15 residues long. Germline assignment: CDR1 SGHTA and CDR2 FQGNSA. The trim removed 3 bases at V and 0 bases at J, leaving 1 base unmatched. DNA for the CDR3: TGTGCCAGCAGCTTCACAGGGGGTAGCAATCAGCCCCAGCATTTT. Its protein product is CASSFTGGSNQPQHF.

The chain recombines TRBV24-1 with TRBJ2-2; the match to TRBD1 covers 11 bases. The germline V gene encodes CDR1 KGHDR and CDR2 SFDVKD. Unmatched junction bases numbered 6, after V lost 4 bases and J lost 6 bases. CDR3 size: 16 residues. The CDR3 reads CATSDPRTGGPGELFF. CDR3 in DNA: TGTGCCACCAGTGACCCCCGGACAGGGGGCCCCGGGGAGCTGTTTTTT.

This chain uses TRBV19 with TRBJ2-6; D is ambiguous. Trimming left V 6 bases short and J 0 bases short, with 9 bases between. This CDR3 has 15 residues. The germline V gene encodes CDR1 LNHDA and CDR2 SQIVND (reference sequence). DNA for the CDR3: TGTGCCAGTAGATACAGTTCCTCTGGGGCCAACGTCCTGACTTTC. Protein: CASRYSSSGANVLTF.